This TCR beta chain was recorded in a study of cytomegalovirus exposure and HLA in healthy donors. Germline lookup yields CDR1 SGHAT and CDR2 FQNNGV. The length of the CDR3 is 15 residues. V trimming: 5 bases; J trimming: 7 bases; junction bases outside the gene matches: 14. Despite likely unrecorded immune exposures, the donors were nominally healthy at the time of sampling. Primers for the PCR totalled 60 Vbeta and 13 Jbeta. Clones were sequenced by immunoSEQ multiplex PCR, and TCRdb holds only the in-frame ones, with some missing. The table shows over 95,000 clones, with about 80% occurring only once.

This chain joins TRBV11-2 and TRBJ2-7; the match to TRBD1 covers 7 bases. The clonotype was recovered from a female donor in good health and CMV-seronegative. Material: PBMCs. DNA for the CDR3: TGTGCCAGCAGCCCACAGGGGCGAGGTGGGTGGGAGCAGTACTTC. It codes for CASSPQGRGGWEQYF.